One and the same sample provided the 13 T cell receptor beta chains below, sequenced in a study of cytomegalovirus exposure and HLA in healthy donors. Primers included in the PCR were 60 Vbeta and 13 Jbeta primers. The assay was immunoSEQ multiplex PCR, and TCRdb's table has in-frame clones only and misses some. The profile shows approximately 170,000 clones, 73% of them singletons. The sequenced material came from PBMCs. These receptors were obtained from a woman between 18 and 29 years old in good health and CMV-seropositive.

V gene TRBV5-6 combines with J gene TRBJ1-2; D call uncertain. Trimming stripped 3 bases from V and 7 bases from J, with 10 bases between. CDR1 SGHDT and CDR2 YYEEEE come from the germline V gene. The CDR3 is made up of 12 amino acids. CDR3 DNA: TGTGCCAGCAGCTGGACGGAGGGTGGCTACACCTTC. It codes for CASSWTEGGYTF.

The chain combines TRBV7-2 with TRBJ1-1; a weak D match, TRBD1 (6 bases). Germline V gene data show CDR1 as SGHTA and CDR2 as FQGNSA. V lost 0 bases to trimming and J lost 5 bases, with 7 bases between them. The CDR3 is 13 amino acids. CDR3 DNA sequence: TGTGCCAGCAGCTTAGCACAGGGAACTGAAGCTTTCTTT. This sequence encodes CASSLAQGTEAFF.

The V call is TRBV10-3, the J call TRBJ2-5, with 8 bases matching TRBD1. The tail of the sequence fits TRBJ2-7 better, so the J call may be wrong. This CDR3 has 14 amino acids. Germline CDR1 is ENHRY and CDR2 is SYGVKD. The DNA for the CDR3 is TGTGCCATCAGTGTTCGACAGGGGCACTACGAGCAGTACTTC. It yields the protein CAISVRQGHYEQYF.

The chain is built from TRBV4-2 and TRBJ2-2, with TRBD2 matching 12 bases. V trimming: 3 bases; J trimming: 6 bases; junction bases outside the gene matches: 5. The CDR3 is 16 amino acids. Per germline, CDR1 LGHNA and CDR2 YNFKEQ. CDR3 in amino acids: CASSQALAGGPGELFF. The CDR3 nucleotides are TGTGCCAGCAGCCAGGCCCTAGCGGGGGGGCCCGGGGAGCTGTTTTTT.

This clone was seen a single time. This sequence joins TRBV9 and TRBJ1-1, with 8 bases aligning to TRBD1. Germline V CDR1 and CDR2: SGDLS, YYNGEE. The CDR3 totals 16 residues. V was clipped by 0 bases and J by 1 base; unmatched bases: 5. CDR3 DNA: TGTGCCAGCAGCGTAGTGACAGGGGCGGGGAACACTGAAGCTTTCTTT. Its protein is CASSVVTGAGNTEAFF.

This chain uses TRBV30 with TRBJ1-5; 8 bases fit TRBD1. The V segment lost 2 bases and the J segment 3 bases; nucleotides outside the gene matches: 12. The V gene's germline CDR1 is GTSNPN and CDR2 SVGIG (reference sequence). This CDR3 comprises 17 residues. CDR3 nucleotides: TGTGCCTGGAGTCGAAATCCCGCAGGGGGCATCAATCAGCCCCAGCATTTT. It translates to CAWSRNPAGGINQPQHF.

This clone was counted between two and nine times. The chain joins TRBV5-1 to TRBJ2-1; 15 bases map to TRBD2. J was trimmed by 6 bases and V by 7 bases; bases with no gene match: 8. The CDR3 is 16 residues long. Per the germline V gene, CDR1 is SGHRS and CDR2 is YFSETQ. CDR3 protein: CASREWTSGGANEQFF. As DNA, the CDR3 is TGCGCCAGCCGCGAATGGACTAGCGGGGGGGCCAATGAGCAGTTCTTC.

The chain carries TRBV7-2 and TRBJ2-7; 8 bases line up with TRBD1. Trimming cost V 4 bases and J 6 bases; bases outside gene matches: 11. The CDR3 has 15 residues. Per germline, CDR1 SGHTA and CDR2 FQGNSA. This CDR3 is CASSSLGAGGGEQYF. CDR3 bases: TGTGCCAGCAGCTCTTTGGGGGCAGGGGGCGGCGAGCAGTACTTC.

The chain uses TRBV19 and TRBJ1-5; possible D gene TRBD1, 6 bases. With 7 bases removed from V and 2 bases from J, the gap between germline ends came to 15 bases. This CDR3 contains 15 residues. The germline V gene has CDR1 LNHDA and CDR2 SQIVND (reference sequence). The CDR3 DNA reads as TGTGCCAGTAAAGTCGGGGGGCCGGGCAATCAGCCCCAGCATTTT. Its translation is CASKVGGPGNQPQHF.

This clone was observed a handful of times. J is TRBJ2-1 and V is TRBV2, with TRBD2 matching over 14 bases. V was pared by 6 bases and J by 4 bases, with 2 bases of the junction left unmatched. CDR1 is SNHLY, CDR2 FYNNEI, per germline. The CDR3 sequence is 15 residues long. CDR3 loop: CASRGTSGGYNEQFF. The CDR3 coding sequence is TGTGCCAGCAGGGGGACTAGCGGGGGTTACAATGAGCAGTTCTTC.

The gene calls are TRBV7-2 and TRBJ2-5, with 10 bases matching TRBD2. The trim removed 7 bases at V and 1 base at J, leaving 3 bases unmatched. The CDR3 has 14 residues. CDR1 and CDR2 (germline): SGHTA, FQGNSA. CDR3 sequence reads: CASIPSGGQETQYF. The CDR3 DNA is TGTGCCAGCATCCCTAGCGGGGGCCAAGAGACCCAGTACTTC.

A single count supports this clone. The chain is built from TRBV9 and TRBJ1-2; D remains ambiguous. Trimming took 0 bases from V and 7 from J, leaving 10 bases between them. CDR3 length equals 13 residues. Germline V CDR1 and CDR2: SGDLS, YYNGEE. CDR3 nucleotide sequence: TGTGCCAGCAGCGTAGGAGACTCCCTTGGCTACACCTTC. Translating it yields CASSVGDSLGYTF. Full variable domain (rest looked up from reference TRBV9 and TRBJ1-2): DSGVTQTPKHLITATGQRVTLRCSPRSGDLSVYWYQQSLDQGLQFLIQYYNGEERAKGNILERFSAQQFPDLHSELNLSSLELGDSALYFCASSVGDSLGYTFGSGTRLTVV.

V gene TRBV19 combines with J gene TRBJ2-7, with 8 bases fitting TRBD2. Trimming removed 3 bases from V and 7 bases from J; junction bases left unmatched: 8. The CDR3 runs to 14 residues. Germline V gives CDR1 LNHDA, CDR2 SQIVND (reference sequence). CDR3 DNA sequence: TGTGCCAGTAGTATTTGGGGCCGCGGGGGGGAGCAGTACTTC. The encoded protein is CASSIWGRGGEQYF.